The 23 T cell receptor beta chains below were found in one sample sequenced in a study of a mutant IDH1 vaccine in newly diagnosed glioma. Indicated time point: week 23, last vaccination. Doses of 300 ug of mutant IDH1 20-mer peptide were given with topical imiquimod. Data came from immunoSEQ multiplex PCR; TCRdb stores just in-frame clones and leaves some out. Of some 11,000 clones in the sample, roughly 88% were seen once. The antigens of these receptors remain unknown. The source material was PBMCs, sampled from a glioma patient whose treatment included an IDH1 peptide vaccine. The receptors shown here come from a woman aged 40 to 50 with glioma. Some clones in this sample may be carry-over from other donors' samples.

The chain is built from TRBV29-1 and TRBJ2-7; TRBD1 matches 10 bases. Germline CDR1 is SQVTM and CDR2 is ANQGSEA. Trimming took 7 bases from V and 8 from J; bases not matched to a gene: 17. This CDR3 is built from 15 residues. CDR3 loop: CSALQGQGNLIKQYF. CDR3 in DNA: TGCAGCGCACTCCAGGGACAGGGGAATTTGATTAAGCAGTACTTC.

The sample holds one count of this clone. The chain is built from TRBV28 and TRBJ1-1, with 7 bases lining up with TRBD1. Germline loops: CDR1 MDHEN, CDR2 SYDVKM. Germline trimming cut 6 bases from V and 1 base from J; bases unmatched to any gene: 5. The CDR3 contains 14 residues. CDR3 bases: TGTGCCAGCAGATTAGGGACAGAGAACACTGAAGCTTTCTTT. The encoded protein is CASRLGTENTEAFF.

This rearrangement joins TRBV2 to TRBJ2-7; no definite D call. The CDR3 length is 12 residues. V was clipped by 4 bases and J by 3 bases, with 7 bases between them. Germline loops: CDR1 SNHLY, CDR2 FYNNEI. The CDR3 reads CASSVQLYEQYF. The CDR3 bases are TGTGCCAGCAGTGTCCAGCTCTACGAGCAGTACTTC.

A remark on this clone: No DNA is shown, since the ends of the CDR3 on it are uncertain; the CDR3 is the one TCRdb lists. This sequence joins TRBV7-9 and TRBJ1-4; whether TRBD1, the table's D call, matches the DNA was not checked. The CDR3 has 15 amino acids, counting both end residues. Germline V gene data show CDR1 as SEHNR and CDR2 as FQNEAQ (reference sequence). CDR3 residues: CASSSGFGPGEKLFF.

The chain carries TRBV2 and TRBJ2-7; D remains ambiguous. This CDR3 contains 14 residues. The germline V gene has CDR1 SNHLY and CDR2 FYNNEI. Deletions cut 7 bases from V and 5 bases from J, with 18 bases between. The chain's CDR3 is CASTIDSPNHEQYF. The CDR3 coding sequence is TGTGCCAGCACTATCGACTCCCCGAACCACGAGCAGTACTTC.

The chain links TRBV6-1 to TRBJ1-6, with D perhaps TRBD1 (5 bases). There are 14 residues in the CDR3. With 2 bases removed from V and 10 bases from J, the gap between germline ends came to 12 bases. Looked up from germline, CDR1 is MNHNS and CDR2 is SASEGT. For the CDR3, the DNA is TGTGCCAGCAGTGAAACTATCGGGGGATCACCCCTCCACTTT. Protein product: CASSETIGGSPLHF.

The V call is TRBV5-8, the J call TRBJ1-5; D not resolved. Germline V gene lookup returns CDR1 SGHTS and CDR2 YDEGEE. Trimming took 2 bases from V and 4 from J, leaving 7 bases between them. The length of the CDR3 is 13 residues. CDR3 region: CASSLLPNQPQHF. CDR3 DNA sequence: TGTGCCAGCAGCTTACTCCCTAATCAGCCCCAGCATTTT.

This clone was recorded once. The chain carries TRBV15 and TRBJ1-2, with 8 nucleotides matching TRBD1. The CDR3 has 14 residues. Trimming removed 6 bases from V and 2 bases from J; junction bases left unmatched: 5. Per germline, CDR1 LNHNV and CDR2 YYDKDF (reference sequence). The CDR3 DNA sequence: TGTGCCACCAGTCGGGACAGGCACAACTATGGCTACACCTTC. Its translation is CATSRDRHNYGYTF.

The chain links TRBV19 to TRBJ1-1, with 11 bases fitting TRBD1. The V segment lost 2 bases and the J segment 5 bases; nucleotides outside the gene matches: 7. Per the germline V gene, CDR1 is LNHDA and CDR2 is SQIVND (reference sequence). This CDR3 is 16 amino acids long. The CDR3 spells CASSIMLGTGGTEAFF. The CDR3 nucleotides read TGTGCCAGTAGTATAATGCTAGGGACAGGGGGGACTGAAGCTTTCTTT.

The V gene is TRBV2, the J gene TRBJ1-2; D is unclear. Trimming removed 7 bases at V and 0 bases at J, with 6 bases between. From germline, CDR1 is SNHLY and CDR2 FYNNEI. The CDR3 sequence is 12 residues long. The CDR3 DNA follows: TGTGCCAGCACCCTGACTAACTATGGCTACACCTTC. Protein: CASTLTNYGYTF.

The rearrangement joins TRBV5-1 to TRBJ2-3, with TRBD1 as a possible D gene (6 bases). The CDR3 sequence is 15 residues long. V was shortened by 6 bases and J by 2 bases, with 16 bases between the two germline ends. Germline assignment: CDR1 SGHRS and CDR2 YFSETQ. The DNA of the CDR3 is TGCGCCAGCACCCTGACAGGCGCTGACACAGATACGCAGTATTTT. Residues: CASTLTGADTDTQYF. The full variable domain, its missing parts supplied by reference TRBV5-1 and TRBJ2-3, is KAGVTQTPRYLIKTRGQQVTLSCSPISGHRSVSWYQQTPGQGLQFLFEYFSETQRNKGNFPGRFSGRQFSNSRSEMNVSTLELGDSALYLCASTLTGADTDTQYFGPGTRLTVL.

The V call is TRBV2, the J call TRBJ1-3; TRBD1 might be the D (5 bases). V was trimmed by 0 bases and J by 2 bases, leaving 14 bases between them. This CDR3 has 17 residues. Per the germline V gene, CDR1 is SNHLY and CDR2 is FYNNEI. This CDR3 reads CASSEALNQGAGNTIYF. The CDR3 nucleotides are TGTGCCAGCAGTGAAGCGCTCAACCAGGGAGCTGGAAACACCATATATTTT.

This chain uses TRBV29-1 with TRBJ2-5; no reliable D call. CDR1 and CDR2 (germline): SQVTM, ANQGSEA. The V gene lost 8 bases and the J gene lost 2 bases, with 9 bases spanning the gap. This CDR3 is built from 11 residues. DNA of the CDR3: TGCAGCACTGACGGTCAAGAGACCCAGTACTTC. Translating gives CSTDGQETQYF.

This chain joins TRBV10-3 and TRBJ2-7; 9 bases align to TRBD2. Trimming at V came to 6 bases and at J to 8 bases, leaving 20 bases not matched to a gene. CDR3 length: 17 residues. Germline V gene lookup returns CDR1 ENHRY and CDR2 SYGVKD. CDR3 residues: CAISDSLAGVPYVQQYF. The CDR3, as DNA: TGTGCCATCAGCGACTCCTTAGCGGGAGTACCCTACGTACAGCAGTACTTC.

V usage is TRBV18 and J usage is TRBJ1-1, with a weak D call TRBD1 (6 bases). Deletions cut 3 bases from V and 5 bases from J, with 16 bases between. Germline CDR1 KGHSH, CDR2 LQKENI. The CDR3 consists of 15 residues. CDR3 loop: CASSPGKGVWTEAFF. The CDR3 coding sequence is TGTGCCAGCTCACCGGGAAAGGGGGTATGGACTGAAGCTTTCTTT.

This clone was counted a single time. The gene calls are TRBV4-1 and TRBJ2-5; a possible D gene is TRBD2 (5 bases). V lost 1 base and J 5 bases, leaving 14 bases between the germline ends. The CDR3 consists of 15 residues. CDR1 and CDR2 (germline): MGHRA, YSYEKL. The CDR3 region has the DNA TGCGCCAGCAGCCAAGCTCAACTAGATGGGGAGACCCAGTACTTC. Protein sequence: CASSQAQLDGETQYF.

V usage is TRBV4-1 and J usage is TRBJ2-6; the D gene could be TRBD1 or TRBD2 (5 bases each). CDR3 length: 19 amino acids. In germline, CDR1 is MGHRA, CDR2 YSYEKL. V lost 0 bases, J lost 6 bases, and 21 bases lay in between. CDR3 in amino acids: CASSQDRDGLRDSANVLTF. The DNA of the CDR3 is TGCGCCAGCAGCCAAGATAGGGACGGACTTAGGGATTCGGCCAACGTCCTGACTTTC.

The chain recombines TRBV15 with TRBJ2-7; D not certain. The CDR3 contains 14 residues. Germline V lookup: CDR1 LNHNV, CDR2 YYDKDF (reference sequence). V was pared by 0 bases and J by 2 bases, with 8 bases between. The CDR3, as DNA: TGTGCCACCAGCAGAGATATGGGTCCCTACGAGCAGTACTTC. Its translation is CATSRDMGPYEQYF.

CDR3 coding DNA: TGTGCCAGCAGCCAGGCCGTCTCTGGAAACACCATATATTTT. This sequence encodes CASSQAVSGNTIYF. The V and J genes are TRBV2 and TRBJ1-3; no reliable D call. The CDR3 is made up of 14 amino acids. Trimming stripped 6 bases from V and 0 bases from J, with 9 bases between. CDR1 is SNHLY and CDR2 is FYNNEI in the germline V gene.

The rearrangement links TRBV5-1 to TRBJ2-5; 7 nucleotides agree with TRBD1. This CDR3 has 14 residues. The V gene's germline CDR1 is SGHRS and CDR2 YFSETQ. V shed 3 bases and J 11 bases; nucleotides not matched to a gene: 13. For the CDR3, the DNA is TGCGCCAGCAGCTGGACAACAGGGGTGGGGGAGCAGTACTTC. Translating gives CASSWTTGVGEQYF.

V is TRBV2 and J is TRBJ2-6; D is perhaps TRBD1 (6 bases). Trimming took 2 bases from V and 1 from J, leaving 9 bases between them. The germline V gene has CDR1 SNHLY and CDR2 FYNNEI. The CDR3 has 16 residues. The CDR3 bases are TGTGCCAGCAGTGAATTAAGGGGGTCTGGGGCCAACGTCCTGACTTTC. Translating it yields CASSELRGSGANVLTF.

CDR3 in DNA: TGTGCCAGTAGCTCGCCGGGGCGGGGTAATCAGCCCCAGCATTTT. Protein sequence: CASSSPGRGNQPQHF. The chain employs TRBV19 and TRBJ1-5; a weak D match, TRBD1 (5 bases). The CDR3 contains 15 residues. V dropped 6 bases and J dropped 4 bases, with 16 bases sitting between them. In germline, CDR1 is LNHDA, CDR2 SQIVND (reference sequence).

This clone was detected only once. DNA for the CDR3: TGTGCCAGCAGTGGGGGGGTGAACTATGGCTACACCTTC. Its translation is CASSGGVNYGYTF. The chain recombines TRBV6-6 with TRBJ1-2; D is perhaps TRBD1 (5 bases). The CDR3 runs 13 residues. CDR1 is MNHNY, CDR2 SVGAGI, per germline (reference sequence). V was clipped by 5 bases and J by 2 bases, with 9 bases between them.